A single sample gave rise to the 10 T cell receptor beta chains below, sequenced in a study of blood T cell repertoires in COVID-19. Sequencing was performed with immunoSEQ multiplex PCR; in TCRdb, only in-frame clones are kept and a portion is missing. The repertoire holds 150,000 to 180,000 clones, roughly 80% seen once, with 12% in the top ten. Sequenced input: peripheral blood. These receptors originate from a woman aged 55-69 years with COVID-19, enrolled during active disease.

The chain combines TRBV5-1 with TRBJ1-4; 8 nucleotides agree with TRBD1. V lost 6 bases, J lost 5 bases, and 6 bases stayed unmatched. This CDR3 contains 14 residues. Germline values: CDR1 SGHRS, CDR2 YFSETQ. The CDR3 DNA reads as TGCGCCAGCAAATGGACAGGGTCGAATGAAAAACTGTTTTTT. It encodes CASKWTGSNEKLFF.

The chain links TRBV7-9 to TRBJ1-4; D not resolved. Germline V gene sequence: CDR1 SEHNR, CDR2 FQNEAQ (reference sequence). This CDR3 contains 15 residues. V was trimmed by 7 bases and J by 4 bases, leaving 16 bases between them. The CDR3 nucleotides are TGTGCCAGCACCCCCGGGGAGTTCGGTAATGAAAAACTGTTTTTT. It encodes CASTPGEFGNEKLFF.

The V call is TRBV25-1, the J call TRBJ2-7, with D unclear. The CDR3 covers 13 residues. The germline CDR1 and CDR2 sequences are MGHDK and SYGVNS. V lost 6 bases and J 5 bases, leaving 14 bases between the germline ends. The CDR3 sequence: CASRRLGTNEQYF. For the CDR3, the DNA is TGTGCCAGCAGACGACTTGGTACGAACGAGCAGTACTTC.

The sample holds many counts of this clone. The V and J genes are TRBV7-9 and TRBJ1-5, with D unresolved. The CDR3 sequence is 12 residues long. The V gene lost 5 bases and the J gene lost 4 bases, with 6 bases spanning the gap. Germline V CDR1 and CDR2: SEHNR, FQNEAQ (reference sequence). The CDR3 is CASSLENQPQHF. CDR3 bases: TGTGCCAGCAGCCTCGAGAATCAGCCCCAGCATTTT.

A single count supports this clone. V is TRBV10-2 and J is TRBJ1-5, with TRBD1 as a possible D gene (6 bases). Trimming pared 6 bases from V and 6 bases from J, leaving 12 bases between. The CDR3 loop spans 13 amino acids. Germline V gene data show CDR1 as WSHSY and CDR2 as SAAADI. The CDR3 region has the DNA TGCGCCAGCAGAGCAGGGGAGAGTCAGCCCCAGCATTTT. Protein sequence: CASRAGESQPQHF.

In this sample, this clone turned up once. The chain combines TRBV30 with TRBJ1-6; the D is unclear. The CDR3 extends over 11 amino acids. The ends were cut back, 3 bases at V and 7 bases at J, with 4 bases in the middle. CDR1 and CDR2 from the germline V gene are GTSNPN and SVGIG (reference sequence). CDR3 sequence (DNA): TGTGCCTGGAGCCTGAATTCACCCCTCCACTTT. Translated: CAWSLNSPLHF.

This rearrangement joins TRBV6-1 to TRBJ1-5, with 7 positions matching TRBD1. The germline gives CDR1 MNHNS, CDR2 SASEGT. This CDR3 comprises 15 residues. J lost 6 bases, V lost 0 bases, and 5 bases had no gene match. The CDR3 DNA reads as TGTGCCAGCAGTGAAGCAGGGGGCGCATTTCAGCCCCAGCATTTT. Amino acids: CASSEAGGAFQPQHF.

This clone occurred once. This sequence joins TRBV6-5 and TRBJ1-1; 8 nucleotides match TRBD1. Looked up from germline, CDR1 is MNHEY and CDR2 is SVGAGI. There are 14 residues in the CDR3. V lost 2 bases to trimming and J lost 5 bases; unmatched junction nucleotides: 4. The CDR3 DNA follows: TGTGCCAGCAGTTACGACAGGGGAGGGACTGAAGCTTTCTTT. Translation gives CASSYDRGGTEAFF.

V is TRBV7-9 and J is TRBJ1-2; 9 bases agree with TRBD1. V shed 5 bases and J 3 bases; nucleotides not matched to a gene: 7. The CDR3 is made up of 15 amino acids. Germline values: CDR1 SEHNR, CDR2 FQNEAQ (reference sequence). CDR3 sequence: CASSTTQGADYGYTF. In DNA form, the CDR3 reads TGTGCCAGCAGCACTACACAGGGGGCCGACTATGGCTACACCTTC.

V and J are TRBV14 and TRBJ2-5; TRBD1 aligns across 7 bases. V dropped 4 bases and J dropped 7; count of bases not matched to a gene: 15. Germline CDR1 is SGHDN and CDR2 is FVKESK. This CDR3 spans 16 amino acids. The CDR3 loop is CASSLGTALGKGTQYF. CDR3 coding DNA: TGTGCCAGCAGCCTTGGGACAGCTCTCGGGAAAGGGACCCAGTACTTC.